The 12 T cell receptor beta chains reported below all come from one sample, sequenced in a study of cytomegalovirus exposure and HLA in healthy donors (dated by TCRdb to about 2017). The library came from the immunoSEQ multiplex PCR assay. The multiplex PCR relied on a mix of 60 forward primers for TCR Vbeta segments and 13 reverse primers for TCR Jbeta segments. What TCRdb holds here is the immuneACCESS table cut down to in-frame rearrangements. Part of the clones is not present; checked against another copy, under half of the missing clones reflect an unresolved V gene, and the others are unexplained. The sample table shows some 100,000 clones, and about 75% are seen once. The top ten constitute 10% to 15% of the sample. Sequencing was carried out using PBMCs. These receptors all come from a woman aged 40 to 50 in good health and CMV-seropositive.

This clone was seen only once. The chain couples TRBV19 to TRBJ2-1; tentative D call: TRBD1 (5 bases). This CDR3 is 15 amino acids long. Deletions cut 10 bases from V and 0 bases from J, with 16 bases between. The V gene's germline CDR1 is LNHDA and CDR2 SQIVND (reference sequence). This CDR3 reads CATQGRHSSYNEQFF. The CDR3 coding sequence is TGTGCCACCCAGGGCAGGCACAGCTCCTACAATGAGCAGTTCTTC.

The V gene is TRBV19, the J gene TRBJ2-7; a weak D match, TRBD1 (6 bases). Germline V gene data show CDR1 as LNHDA and CDR2 as SQIVND (reference sequence). V dropped 5 bases and J dropped 3 bases, with 11 bases sitting between them. There are 13 residues in the CDR3. Written as DNA, the CDR3 is TGTGCCAGTAGTTTCCGGGACAACTACGAGCAGTACTTC. As protein: CASSFRDNYEQYF.

The chain recombines TRBV6-6 with TRBJ2-1; 10 bases are shared with TRBD2. The CDR3 spans 13 residues. After removal of 6 bases from V and 9 bases from J, the junction contained 5 bases not matched to a gene. Germline V gene lookup returns CDR1 MNHNY and CDR2 SVGAGI (reference sequence). The CDR3 bases are TGTGCCAGCAGGTTAGCGGGGGGTGGTGAGCAGTTCTTC. Translating gives CASRLAGGGEQFF.

The chain couples TRBV6-4 to TRBJ2-4; D call uncertain. Germline V gives CDR1 MRHNA, CDR2 SNTAGT. Trimming pared 1 base from V and 0 bases from J, leaving 7 bases between. The CDR3 runs to 15 residues. CDR3 amino acids: CASSDLELAKNIQYF. The CDR3 nucleotides read TGTGCCAGCAGTGACTTAGAACTAGCCAAAAACATTCAGTACTTC.

The chain is built from TRBV2 and TRBJ1-3, with D perhaps TRBD1 (6 bases). Germline values: CDR1 SNHLY, CDR2 FYNNEI. The V and J ends lost 6 bases and 0 bases respectively, with 9 bases between them. The CDR3 is made up of 14 amino acids. The DNA of the CDR3 is TGTGCCAGCAGACAGGACAGCTCTGGAAACACCATATATTTT. Protein: CASRQDSSGNTIYF.

The chain employs TRBV9 and TRBJ1-2, with a tentative D call TRBD1 (5 bases). CDR3 length: 14 residues. Germline V lookup: CDR1 SGDLS, CDR2 YYNGEE. The V and J ends lost 5 bases and 2 bases respectively, with 13 bases between them. The CDR3 protein is CASRLDMGNYGYTF. CDR3 nucleotide sequence: TGTGCCAGCAGGTTGGACATGGGGAACTATGGCTACACCTTC.

In this sample, this clone turned up a few times. The genes are TRBV4-1 and TRBJ1-6, with TRBD1 matching over 7 bases. CDR3 length equals 16 residues. Germline V CDR1 and CDR2: MGHRA, YSYEKL. Trimming took 1 base from V and 6 from J; bases not matched to a gene: 6. The CDR3 sequence: CASSQAGTVLNSPLHF. The CDR3 DNA reads TGCGCCAGCAGCCAAGCAGGGACAGTTCTTAATTCACCCCTCCACTTT.

The rearrangement joins TRBV9 to TRBJ1-4; D call uncertain. The CDR3 runs 14 residues. Trimming removed 1 base from V and 4 bases from J, with 8 bases in between. CDR1 is SGDLS, CDR2 YYNGEE, per germline. The CDR3 protein is CASSVSSLNEKLFF. The CDR3 DNA is TGTGCCAGCAGCGTATCCAGTCTTAATGAAAAACTGTTTTTT.

The V call is TRBV6-1, the J call TRBJ2-3, with D possibly being TRBD1 (6 bases). The length of the CDR3 is 15 residues. Germline CDR1 MNHNS, CDR2 SASEGT. V lost 10 bases and J lost 5, with 22 bases in between. The CDR3 reads CATRGLTGFEDTQYF. The DNA of the CDR3 is TGTGCCACCCGGGGTTTAACAGGGTTTGAAGATACGCAGTATTTT.

V is TRBV5-1 and J is TRBJ1-5; 10 bases line up with TRBD1. CDR1 and CDR2 (germline): SGHRS, YFSETQ. The V segment lost 5 bases and the J segment 4 bases; nucleotides outside the gene matches: 9. This CDR3 spans 16 amino acids. The CDR3 region has the DNA TGCGCCAGCAGGCTCCATCCGGGACAGGGGAATCAGCCCCAGCATTTT. It specifies CASRLHPGQGNQPQHF. Filled out from reference TRBV5-1 and TRBJ1-5, the complete variable domain reads KAGVTQTPRYLIKTRGQQVTLSCSPISGHRSVSWYQQTPGQGLQFLFEYFSETQRNKGNFPGRFSGRQFSNSRSEMNVSTLELGDSALYLCASRLHPGQGNQPQHFGDGTRLSIL.

The V gene is TRBV7-9, the J gene TRBJ2-7, with a tentative D call TRBD1 (5 bases). CDR3 length: 13 residues. Germline V gene data show CDR1 as SEHNR and CDR2 as FQNEAQ (reference sequence). V lost 5 bases to trimming and J lost 6 bases, with 14 bases between them. CDR3 in DNA: TGTGCCAGCAGCCCACCCTGGGGCAGCGAGCAGTACTTC. Protein product: CASSPPWGSEQYF.

This clone was seen many times. The chain recombines TRBV5-1 with TRBJ2-1, with D possibly TRBD1 on 5 matching bases. This CDR3 has 14 residues. Germline CDR1 is SGHRS and CDR2 is YFSETQ. The V gene lost 2 bases and the J gene lost 8 bases, with 14 bases spanning the gap. The CDR3 sequence is CASSFGSGMDEQFF. The CDR3 DNA reads as TGCGCCAGCAGCTTTGGATCAGGGATGGATGAGCAGTTCTTC.